This T cell receptor (beta chain) was sequenced during a study of radiotherapy plus CTLA-4 blockade in lung cancer. Clones were read by immunoSEQ multiplex PCR, and TCRdb kept only the in-frame ones, dropping some. The repertoire holds tens of thousands of clones, approximately 86% seen once, with 15% to 20% in the top ten. Sequencing was performed on peripheral blood, taken from a patient treated with radiotherapy plus ipilimumab. The clonotype originates from a human donor with non-small cell lung cancer that progressed on radiotherapy plus ipilimumab.

The CDR3 spells CASTSVLGNTGELFF. The CDR3 coding sequence is TGTGCCAGCACCTCCGTCCTAGGTAACACCGGGGAGCTGTTTTTT. The chain has TRBV6-5 and TRBJ2-2; D remains ambiguous. The CDR3 runs to 15 residues. CDR1 is MNHEY and CDR2 is SVGAGI in the germline V gene. Between the trimmed V and J ends, which lost 7 bases and 2 bases, there was a span of 14 bases.